This entry lists 30 T cell receptor beta chains sequenced from one sample in a study of T cells in Graves' hyperthyroidism and ophthalmopathy. Researchers amplified the TCR beta CDR3 regions from RNA transcripts. TCR CDR3 regions were first amplified by RT-PCR with HTBI primers. TCRdb analysed the multiplex PCR reads with MiXCR anew, one entry per CDR3 protein. The profile covers about 96,000 distinct CDR3 sequences, with approximately 56% appearing a single time and 25% to 30% taken by the ten largest. Sequenced material: blood. These receptors came from a woman aged 40 to 49 with Graves' hyperthyroidism.

The chain links TRBV5-1 to TRBJ2-7; 10 bases are a match to TRBD1. Germline V CDR1 and CDR2: SGHRS, YFSETQ. CDR3 size: 14 residues. Germline trimming cut 4 bases from V and 7 bases from J; bases unmatched to any gene: 8. The CDR3 is CASSPGQGDQEQYF. CDR3 in DNA: TGCGCCAGCAGCCCAGGACAGGGGGATCAGGAGCAGTACTTC.

V usage is TRBV6-1 and J usage is TRBJ1-6; TRBD1 aligns across 7 bases. CDR1 and CDR2 (germline): MNHNS, SASEGT. The CDR3 spans 13 residues. The V gene end was trimmed by 9 bases and the J gene end by 10 bases; junction bases not matched to a gene: 9. The CDR3 sequence: CASRQGRGSPLHF. DNA for the CDR3: TGTGCCAGTAGACAGGGCCGGGGCTCACCCCTCCACTTT.

This sequence joins TRBV20-1 and TRBJ2-6; possible D gene TRBD1, 7 bases. V was clipped by 5 bases and J by 4 bases, with 12 bases between them. The CDR3 length is 14 residues. CDR1 is DFQATT, CDR2 SNEGSKA, per germline (reference sequence). In nucleotides, the CDR3 is TGCAGTGCTCTCAGGGGGAGGGGGGCCAACGTCCTGACTTTC. Translation gives CSALRGRGANVLTF.

This clonotype was found once. The chain recombines TRBV11-3 with TRBJ2-7, with 8 positions matching TRBD2. CDR3 length: 15 residues. J was trimmed by 2 bases and V by 5 bases; bases with no gene match: 8. In germline, CDR1 is SGHNT, CDR2 YENEEA. CDR3 in DNA: TGTGCCAGCAGCCTGCGGGGGGCCAGCCCCTACGAGCAGTACTTC. Its translation: CASSLRGASPYEQYF.

In its sample, this clonotype was seen many times. The chain joins TRBV24-1 to TRBJ1-1, with no clear D. This CDR3 is built from 12 residues. V gave up 9 bases and J gave up 4 bases, with 11 bases separating them. Per the germline V gene, CDR1 is KGHDR and CDR2 is SFDVKD. CDR3 sequence reads: CATQSATTEAFF. The CDR3 coding sequence is TGTGCCACCCAGTCCGCGACCACTGAAGCTTTCTTT.

Concerning this clonotype itself: One end of the junction fails to match germline, which may point to a read error. J is TRBJ2-7 and V is TRBV5-1, with D tentatively TRBD1 or TRBD2 (5 bases each). The CDR3 loop spans 14 amino acids. Germline V gene lookup returns CDR1 SGHRS and CDR2 YFSETQ. DNA for the CDR3: TGTGCTAGCAGCCAAGTCAGGGACCCCTACGAGCAGTACTTC. Protein sequence: CASSQVRDPYEQYF.

The chain couples TRBV5-6 to TRBJ1-5, with D tentatively TRBD1 (6 bases). CDR1 SGHDT and CDR2 YYEEEE come from the germline V gene. The V gene lost 4 bases and the J gene lost 4 bases, with 12 bases spanning the gap. The CDR3 runs to 14 residues. The DNA for the CDR3 is TGTGCCAGCAGCCCAGGGACAAGTAATCAGCCCCAGCATTTT. Protein: CASSPGTSNQPQHF.

Ten or more counts support this clonotype. The CDR3 nucleotides read TGTGCCAGCAGTAGATACGAGCAGTACTTC. It translates to CASSRYEQYF. The chain combines TRBV6-1 with TRBJ2-7; D is uncertain. The CDR3 consists of 10 residues. The germline gives CDR1 MNHNS, CDR2 SASEGT. V was trimmed by 5 bases and J by 4 bases, leaving 3 bases between them.

The chain carries TRBV7-2 and TRBJ2-2, with TRBD1 identical over 9 bases. Trimming cost V 5 bases and J 4 bases; bases outside gene matches: 8. Germline lookup yields CDR1 SGHTA and CDR2 FQGNSA. The CDR3 contains 16 residues. The CDR3 here is CASSGTGPSTTGELFF. In DNA form, the CDR3 reads TGTGCCAGCAGCGGGACAGGGCCATCGACCACCGGGGAGCTGTTTTTT.

J is TRBJ2-7 and V is TRBV7-8, with D unclear. Trimming left V 4 bases short and J 2 bases short, with 15 bases between. This CDR3 comprises 15 residues. The germline V gene has CDR1 SGHVS and CDR2 FQNEAQ. The CDR3 loop reads CASSSRRHSTYEQYF. The CDR3, as DNA: TGTGCCAGCAGCTCCCGCCGGCACAGTACCTACGAGCAGTACTTC.

V gene TRBV10-2 combines with J gene TRBJ1-1; possible D gene TRBD1, 5 bases. CDR3 length: 14 residues. Germline lookup yields CDR1 WSHSY and CDR2 SAAADI. With 3 bases removed from V and 7 bases from J, the gap between germline ends came to 15 bases. In DNA, the CDR3 is TGCGCCAGCAGTGAACGGGACGGTCCTGGTGAAGCTTTCTTT. It specifies CASSERDGPGEAFF.

This clonotype was observed many times. This chain connects TRBV27 to TRBJ1-6; D ambiguous. Trimming removed 11 bases from V and 2 bases from J, with 10 bases in between. The CDR3 consists of 13 residues. Germline CDR1 MNHEY, CDR2 SMNVEV (reference sequence). The CDR3 DNA reads as TGTGCCGCCCGGAGGACCTATAATTCACCCCTCCACTTT. It is translated as CAARRTYNSPLHF.

This chain connects TRBV2 to TRBJ1-4; 7 positions agree with TRBD1. The trim removed 10 bases at V and 8 bases at J, leaving 7 bases unmatched. The CDR3 has 12 residues. Per germline, CDR1 SNHLY and CDR2 FYNNEI. This chain's CDR3 is CATSDREEKLFF. In DNA, the CDR3 is TGTGCCACCTCCGACAGGGAGGAAAAACTGTTTTTT. Supplemented by reference TRBV2 and TRBJ1-4, the full variable domain reads EPEVTQTPSHQVTQMGQEVILRCVPISNHLYFYWYRQILGQKVEFLVSFYNNEISEKSEIFDDQFSVERPDGSNFTLKIRSTKLEDSAMYFCATSDREEKLFFGSGTQLSVL.

V usage is TRBV11-2 and J usage is TRBJ1-1, with 7 bases fitting TRBD1. The ends lost 5 bases at V and 1 base at J; junction bases unmatched: 10. The germline gives CDR1 SGHAT, CDR2 FQNNGV. The CDR3 extends over 16 amino acids. In DNA form, the CDR3 reads TGTGCCAGCAGCCCCAAGGACAGGCGGACGAACACTGAAGCTTTCTTT. It specifies CASSPKDRRTNTEAFF. Complete variable domain (other parts from reference TRBV11-2 and TRBJ1-1): EAGVAQSPRYKIIEKRQSVAFWCNPISGHATLYWYQQILGQGPKLLIQFQNNGVVDDSQLPKDRFSAERLKGVDSTLKIQPAKLEDSAVYLCASSPKDRRTNTEAFFGQGTRLTVV.

In its sample, this clonotype was seen many times. This chain links TRBV7-2 with TRBJ2-7; D is possibly TRBD2 (5 bases). The CDR3 sequence is 15 residues long. Trimming left V 5 bases short and J 1 base short, with 15 bases between. CDR1 is SGHTA, CDR2 FQGNSA, per germline. CDR3 bases: TGTGCCAGCAGCCGGTGGGCGTCGGGGTCCTACGAGCAGTACTTC. This translates into CASSRWASGSYEQYF.

The chain employs TRBV28 and TRBJ2-5; D remains ambiguous. Germline values: CDR1 MDHEN, CDR2 SYDVKM. This CDR3 spans 14 amino acids. Trimming removed 10 bases from V and 0 bases from J, with 15 bases in between. The CDR3 bases are TGTGCCACCTGCACGTCACCGTACCAAGAGACCCAGTACTTC. This sequence encodes CATCTSPYQETQYF.

About this clonotype: The conserved phenylalanine or tryptophan is not found at the CDR3 terminus, so this likely reflects a read error. It is unclear where the CDR3 begins or ends on the DNA, so no DNA is shown, and the CDR3 is as TCRdb lists it. V is TRBV24-1 and J is TRBJ1-4. Germline CDR1 KGHDR, CDR2 SFDVKD. The CDR3 has 10 residues if both end residues are counted. CDR3 sequence reads: CATSDRGLGM.

The gene calls are TRBV6-1 and TRBJ2-1; 10 bases line up with TRBD2. CDR3 size: 16 residues. V shed 6 bases, J shed 2 bases, and the junction held 7 bases outside the gene matches. The germline V gene has CDR1 MNHNS and CDR2 SASEGT. This chain's CDR3 is CASRRSGRGTYNEQFF. The CDR3 nucleotides read TGTGCCAGCAGGAGGAGCGGGAGGGGCACCTACAATGAGCAGTTCTTC.

V is TRBV29-1 and J is TRBJ2-2; D is unresolved. V was cut by 4 bases and J by 6 bases, with 6 bases left in between. Germline assignment: CDR1 SQVTM and CDR2 ANQGSEA. This CDR3 comprises 11 residues. The CDR3 nucleotides are TGCAGCGTTGGGGCGGCCGGGGAGCTGTTTTTT. It codes for CSVGAAGELFF.

The sample holds many counts of this clonotype. The V call is TRBV7-2, the J call TRBJ2-5, with D perhaps given as TRBD1 or TRBD2 (7 bases each). V dropped 3 bases and J dropped 2 bases, with 16 bases sitting between them. Germline loops: CDR1 SGHTA, CDR2 FQGNSA. CDR3 size: 16 residues. In DNA, the CDR3 is TGTGCCAGCAGCTTGGCCAGGGGGGGGCGGCAAGAGACCCAGTACTTC. This encodes CASSLARGGRQETQYF.

This clonotype came up many times. The chain joins TRBV2 to TRBJ1-3; 7 positions match TRBD1. The junction had 10 bases not matched to a gene; V was cut back by 5 bases and J by 0 bases. The germline CDR1 and CDR2 sequences are SNHLY and FYNNEI. The CDR3 loop spans 17 amino acids. CDR3 DNA sequence: TGTGCCAGCAGTCCGCGCCAGGGGACAGCCTCTGGAAACACCATATATTTT. The encoded protein is CASSPRQGTASGNTIYF.

Points on this clonotype: The junction shows a germline mismatch at one end, possibly a read error. J is TRBJ1-2 and V is TRBV3-1; 10 bases match TRBD1. The CDR3 sequence is 16 residues long. Germline loops: CDR1 LGHDT, CDR2 YNNKEL (reference sequence). The CDR3 DNA reads TGTGCCAGCAGCCCACCTCCGGGACAGGGGAACTATGGCTGCACCTTC. Residues: CASSPPPGQGNYGCTF.

This clonotype has a count of ten or more. The V and J genes are TRBV7-9 and TRBJ2-7; D unclear. The germline V gene encodes CDR1 SEHNR and CDR2 FQNEAQ (reference sequence). The CDR3 is made up of 14 amino acids. V lost 5 bases, J lost 2 bases, and 13 bases lay in between. CDR3 in DNA: TGTGCCAGCAGCCTGACACTCCTCCCCTACGAGCAGTACTTC. Amino acids: CASSLTLLPYEQYF. The full variable domain, in which reference TRBV7-9 and TRBJ2-7 provide the parts outside the CDR3, is DTGVSQNPRHKITKRGQNVTFRCDPISEHNRLYWYRQTLGQGPEFLTYFQNEAQLEKSRLLSDRFSAERPKGSFSTLEIQRTEQGDSAMYLCASSLTLLPYEQYFGPGTRLTVT.

This chain joins TRBV2 and TRBJ2-7, with D unclear. Trimming cost V 6 bases and J 2 bases, with 2 bases left between them. From germline, CDR1 is SNHLY and CDR2 FYNNEI. This CDR3 is 10 amino acids long. CDR3 in DNA: TGTGCCAGCAGAGCCTACGAGCAGTACTTC. Translated, it gives CASRAYEQYF.

The chain couples TRBV5-1 to TRBJ2-7, with a weak D call TRBD2 (6 bases). V was shortened by 4 bases and J by 4 bases, with 12 bases between the two germline ends. The germline V gene encodes CDR1 SGHRS and CDR2 YFSETQ. The CDR3 is 13 amino acids. The CDR3 DNA sequence: TGCGCCAGCAGCAAACTGGGGGGTTACGAGCAGTACTTC. This codes for CASSKLGGYEQYF.

J is TRBJ2-7 and V is TRBV20-1; TRBD2 matches 12 bases. Trimming cost V 3 bases and J 1 base; bases outside gene matches: 7. The CDR3 is 16 amino acids. Germline lookup yields CDR1 DFQATT and CDR2 SNEGSKA (reference sequence). The DNA of the CDR3 is TGCAGTGCTAGCGGACTAGCGGGAAGGGGTTCCTACGAGCAGTACTTC. It codes for CSASGLAGRGSYEQYF.

The gene calls are TRBV7-3 and TRBJ2-6; no firm D call. The length of the CDR3 is 12 residues. V was cut by 1 base and J by 10 bases, with 5 bases left in between. Germline V gene lookup returns CDR1 SGHTA and CDR2 FQGTGA. CDR3 sequence reads: CASSLMANVLTF. CDR3 coding DNA: TGTGCCAGCAGCTTAATGGCTAACGTCCTGACTTTC.

This rearrangement joins TRBV12-3 or TRBV12-4 to TRBJ1-6, with TRBD1 matching 7 bases. This CDR3 comprises 15 residues. Germline trimming cut 5 bases from V and 9 bases from J; bases unmatched to any gene: 10. In nucleotides, the CDR3 is TGTGCCAGCAGTCCAGCGACAGGGATGGGTTCACCCCTCCACTTT. Protein product: CASSPATGMGSPLHF.

The chain employs TRBV7-9 and TRBJ1-2; 11 nucleotides match TRBD1. This CDR3 is 16 amino acids long. With V trimmed by 5 bases and J by 2 bases, 7 bases remained unmatched. Germline CDR1 and CDR2: SEHNR and FQNEAQ (reference sequence). The CDR3 protein is CASSVDRTGGNYGYTF. The CDR3 DNA reads TGTGCCAGCAGCGTTGATAGGACAGGGGGCAACTATGGCTACACCTTC.

The chain couples TRBV20-1 to TRBJ1-2; possibly TRBD1 for D (5 bases). Trimming left V 6 bases short and J 7 bases short, with 9 bases between. This CDR3 spans 10 amino acids. Germline CDR1 DFQATT, CDR2 SNEGSKA (reference sequence). CDR3 coding DNA: TGCAGTGCAGGGGTACCTGGCTACACCTTC. It specifies CSAGVPGYTF.